These 28 T cell receptor beta chains share one sample of origin, sequenced in a study of neurological immune-mediated disorders. Time point specified: longitudinal time-point 1 (baseline). TCRdb recomputed calls from the 5' RACE reads with MiXCR, one row per CDR3 protein. Altogether 55,000 to 65,000 distinct CDR3 sequences are present, over 8.5% being singletons, with the ten largest covering less than 8.5%. The sequenced sample was PBMCs. These receptors all come from a male donor with HTLV-1-associated myelopathy (HAM/TSP).

The J gene is TRBJ2-5, the V gene TRBV4-3; the D gene is possibly TRBD1 (5 bases). This CDR3 has 15 residues. The germline CDR1 and CDR2 sequences are LGHNA and YSLEER. The germline V and J ends were trimmed by 0 bases and 5 bases, with 13 bases remaining between them. The CDR3 sequence is CASSQDGAGKETQYF. CDR3 sequence (DNA): TGCGCCAGCAGCCAAGATGGGGCAGGGAAGGAGACCCAGTACTTC.

This clonotype was detected many times. The rearrangement uses TRBV3-1 and TRBJ2-7, with D perhaps assigned TRBD1 or TRBD2 (6 bases each). Germline V gene data show CDR1 as LGHDT and CDR2 as YNNKEL (reference sequence). With 6 bases removed from V and 1 base from J, the gap between germline ends came to 13 bases. This CDR3 contains 14 residues. CDR3 DNA: TGTGCCAGCAGTCAGGGGAGGCCTTCCTACGAGCAGTACTTC. This gives the protein CASSQGRPSYEQYF.

The rearrangement links TRBV20-1 to TRBJ2-7, with D unresolved. CDR3 size: 14 residues. The germline V gene encodes CDR1 DFQATT and CDR2 SNEGSKA (reference sequence). V gave up 6 bases and J gave up 0 bases, with 15 bases separating them. The CDR3 nucleotides read TGCAGTGCCCCTTTTCTGAGGAGCTCCTACGAGCAGTACTTC. This gives the protein CSAPFLRSSYEQYF.

This clonotype was recorded many times. V and J are TRBV20-1 and TRBJ2-1, with 14 bases fitting TRBD2. Germline CDR1 DFQATT, CDR2 SNEGSKA (reference sequence). The J segment lost 1 base and the V segment lost 5 bases, leaving 1 base of the junction unmatched. This CDR3 has 15 residues. CDR3 coding DNA: TGCAGTGCTGGACTAGCGGGGGGATCCTACAATGAGCAGTTCTTC. It codes for CSAGLAGGSYNEQFF.

In this sample, this clonotype turned up many times. The gene calls are TRBV20-1 and TRBJ1-5; D perhaps matches TRBD1 (5 bases). The CDR3 spans 16 residues. Germline CDR1 is DFQATT and CDR2 is SNEGSKA (reference sequence). V lost 4 bases, J lost 0 bases, and 16 bases lay in between. This chain's CDR3 is CSATGTNPYSNQPQHF. The CDR3 nucleotides read TGCAGTGCTACCGGGACGAATCCCTATAGCAATCAGCCCCAGCATTTT.

This clonotype was recorded at least ten times. The chain links TRBV7-6 to TRBJ2-2, with 8 bases lining up with TRBD1. The V gene's germline CDR1 is SGHVS and CDR2 FNYEAQ. This CDR3 spans 17 amino acids. The V segment lost 4 bases and the J segment 0 bases; nucleotides outside the gene matches: 7. The DNA of the CDR3 is TGTGCCAGCAGCTCCGCCGGACAGGGAGCGAACACCGGGGAGCTGTTTTTT. This translates into CASSSAGQGANTGELFF.

J is TRBJ2-1 and V is TRBV27, with no clear D. Germline CDR1 and CDR2: MNHEY and SMNVEV (reference sequence). The germline V and J ends were trimmed by 6 bases and 0 bases, with 9 bases remaining between them. The length of the CDR3 is 14 residues. CDR3 DNA: TGTGCCAGCAGCCCATCCGGCTCCTACAATGAGCAGTTCTTC. The encoded protein is CASSPSGSYNEQFF.

This clonotype was found many times. J is TRBJ2-1 and V is TRBV5-6; 9 nucleotides agree with TRBD1. Germline loops: CDR1 SGHDT, CDR2 YYEEEE. V lost 0 bases, J lost 2 bases, and 0 bases stayed unmatched. This CDR3 contains 15 residues. The CDR3 bases are TGTGCCAGCAGCTTGGGGACAGGGGCCTACAATGAGCAGTTCTTC. Its translation: CASSLGTGAYNEQFF.

The table lists this clonotype with many counts. This chain links TRBV2 with TRBJ2-1, with D perhaps TRBD1 (6 bases). Looked up from germline, CDR1 is SNHLY and CDR2 is FYNNEI. This CDR3 has 13 residues. With 3 bases removed from V and 5 bases from J, the gap between germline ends came to 8 bases. The CDR3 region is CASSDRGNNEQFF. DNA of the CDR3: TGTGCCAGCAGTGACAGGGGAAACAATGAGCAGTTCTTC.

This clonotype has a count of ten or more. The chain uses TRBV12-3 or TRBV12-4 and TRBJ1-2; D is unclear. Trimming cost V 3 bases and J 7 bases, with 9 bases left between them. CDR3 length: 12 residues. CDR3 in amino acids: CASSLVSSGYTF. CDR3 nucleotides: TGTGCCAGCAGTTTGGTGTCTTCTGGCTACACCTTC.

In its sample, this clonotype was seen a few times. This chain uses TRBV7-2 with TRBJ1-2; D not resolved. The CDR3 has 14 amino acids. V was pared by 1 base and J by 9 bases, with 15 bases between. Germline values: CDR1 SGHTA, CDR2 FQGNSA. Written as DNA, the CDR3 is TGTGCCAGCAGCTTAGATAACTCCTTGGGGAGCTACACCTTC. Translation gives CASSLDNSLGSYTF.

The sample holds a few counts of this clonotype. The genes are TRBV7-2 and TRBJ2-1; 12 positions agree with TRBD2. Germline values: CDR1 SGHTA, CDR2 FQGNSA. V lost 5 bases and J lost 9; bases outside the gene matches: 8. CDR3 length equals 15 residues. The chain's CDR3 is CASSTASGGVGEQFF. The CDR3 DNA reads as TGTGCCAGCAGCACTGCTAGCGGGGGGGTGGGTGAGCAGTTCTTC.

There are many counts of this clonotype. CDR3 bases: TGCGCCAGCAGCCAAGATAGGAGGGTACACCACTACGAGCAGTACTTC. Translated, it gives CASSQDRRVHHYEQYF. The rearrangement joins TRBV4-3 to TRBJ2-7; possible D gene TRBD2, 6 bases. V shed 0 bases and J shed 3 bases, with 15 bases lying between them. The CDR3 totals 16 residues. Germline lookup yields CDR1 LGHNA and CDR2 YSLEER.

The table lists this clonotype with many counts. This chain links TRBV7-2 with TRBJ1-3, with D possibly TRBD1 on 5 matching bases. Germline V CDR1 and CDR2: SGHTA, FQGNSA. This CDR3 comprises 15 residues. Trimming took 5 bases from V and 4 from J, leaving 15 bases between them. The CDR3 here is CASSVRQGNGNTIYF. As DNA, the CDR3 is TGTGCCAGCAGCGTACGGCAGGGAAACGGAAACACCATATATTTT.

This clonotype was recorded many times. The V call is TRBV18, the J call TRBJ2-4; maybe TRBD1 (5 bases). The CDR3 is made up of 15 amino acids. Trimming removed 8 bases from V and 1 base from J, with 15 bases in between. From germline, CDR1 is KGHSH and CDR2 LQKENI. The CDR3 region has the DNA TGTGCCAGCACAGGAGAGCTTCTGGCCAAAAACATTCAGTACTTC. It specifies CASTGELLAKNIQYF.

This clonotype was seen repeatedly, ten times or more. J is TRBJ1-2 and V is TRBV7-2; TRBD1 is a possible D gene (5 bases). Per the germline V gene, CDR1 is SGHTA and CDR2 is FQGNSA. This CDR3 has 15 amino acids. V was trimmed by 7 bases and J by 4 bases, leaving 19 bases between them. CDR3 sequence: CASIRVSGQAYGYTF. In nucleotides, the CDR3 is TGTGCCAGCATCCGTGTTTCGGGGCAGGCCTATGGCTACACCTTC. The full variable domain, rest sourced from reference TRBV7-2 and TRBJ1-2, is GAGVSQSPSNKVTEKGKDVELRCDPISGHTALYWYRQSLGQGLEFLIYFQGNSAPDKSGLPSDRFSAERTGGSVSTLTIQRTQQEDSAVYLCASIRVSGQAYGYTFGSGTRLTVV.

The chain uses TRBV20-1 and TRBJ2-3, with 8 bases identical to TRBD2. Losses at the gene ends were 6 bases for V and 8 bases for J; bases not matched to a gene: 16. The CDR3 loop spans 15 amino acids. CDR1 and CDR2 from the germline V gene are DFQATT and SNEGSKA (reference sequence). CDR3: CSATAASGFVTTQYF. DNA of the CDR3: TGCAGTGCCACCGCGGCTAGCGGGTTTGTGACTACGCAGTATTTT.

This clonotype has only a few counts. The chain combines TRBV6-5 with TRBJ2-3; TRBD2 might be the D (6 bases). The CDR3 totals 11 residues. With 6 bases removed from V and 10 bases from J, the gap between germline ends came to 11 bases. Germline CDR1 and CDR2: MNHEY and SVGAGI. The CDR3 sequence: CASSPGGPQYF. The CDR3 coding sequence is TGTGCCAGCAGCCCCGGGGGTCCGCAGTATTTT.

This clonotype came up many times. V usage is TRBV7-9 and J usage is TRBJ2-1; D not certain. This CDR3 has 13 amino acids. The V gene's germline CDR1 is SEHNR and CDR2 FQNEAQ (reference sequence). The germline V and J ends were trimmed by 5 bases and 6 bases, with 11 bases remaining between them. CDR3 sequence reads: CASSPPTANEQFF. The CDR3 DNA sequence: TGTGCCAGCAGCCCACCTACGGCCAATGAGCAGTTCTTC.

This clonotype showed up many times. The chain recombines TRBV7-6 with TRBJ2-1; no clear D. Trimming removed 3 bases from V and 2 bases from J, with 11 bases in between. CDR3 length: 15 residues. Germline V CDR1 and CDR2: SGHVS, FNYEAQ. The CDR3 DNA is TGTGCCAGCAGCTTCTTGCCAACTGCCTACAATGAGCAGTTCTTC. It yields the protein CASSFLPTAYNEQFF.

This clonotype was observed many times. The chain employs TRBV3-1 and TRBJ1-6; D is unresolved. CDR3 length: 12 amino acids. Looked up from germline, CDR1 is LGHDT and CDR2 is YNNKEL (reference sequence). The germline V and J ends were trimmed by 0 bases and 15 bases, with 9 bases remaining between them. The CDR3 sequence is CASSQEGLFLHF. The CDR3 DNA reads as TGTGCCAGCAGCCAAGAGGGCCTCTTCCTCCACTTT.

This clonotype has at least ten counts. The chain uses TRBV25-1 and TRBJ1-2; D is unclear. Germline V lookup: CDR1 MGHDK, CDR2 SYGVNS. The V and J ends lost 10 bases and 3 bases respectively, with 12 bases between them. This CDR3 has 12 residues. In DNA form, the CDR3 reads TGTGCCACCAACTGGGGAGACTATGGCTACACCTTC. This gives the protein CATNWGDYGYTF.

This clonotype was seen just once. CDR3 bases: TGTGCCAGCAGTTACTCAGACCAAGAGACCCAGTACTTC. Protein sequence: CASSYSDQETQYF. The V gene is TRBV6-5, the J gene TRBJ2-5; D ambiguous. V lost 0 bases and J lost 0, with 2 bases in between. Germline V gene lookup returns CDR1 MNHEY and CDR2 SVGAGI. CDR3 length: 13 residues.

This clonotype was picked up many times. The chain links TRBV5-1 to TRBJ2-5, with D tentatively TRBD1 (6 bases). Trimming removed 1 base at V and 4 bases at J, with 14 bases between. The CDR3 runs to 15 residues. Germline values: CDR1 SGHRS, CDR2 YFSETQ. The CDR3 DNA is TGCGCCAGCAGCTTGACTCCGGGACAAGGAGAGACCCAGTACTTC. This codes for CASSLTPGQGETQYF.

This clonotype has a count of ten or more. The genes are TRBV28 and TRBJ1-2; D gene ambiguous. V was clipped by 2 bases and J by 3 bases, with 19 bases between them. The CDR3 is 17 amino acids. Germline CDR1 reads MDHEN; CDR2 reads SYDVKM. CDR3 protein: CASSLGSPFTPYYGYTF. CDR3 sequence (DNA): TGTGCCAGCAGTTTAGGCAGCCCTTTCACTCCTTACTATGGCTACACCTTC.

This clonotype was seen at least ten times. This chain joins TRBV6-5 and TRBJ1-6, with 10 bases aligning to TRBD1. The CDR3 runs to 19 residues. Trimming took 2 bases from V and 0 from J; bases not matched to a gene: 7. From germline, CDR1 is MNHEY and CDR2 SVGAGI. The CDR3 DNA reads TGTGCCAGCAGTTACCGGGACAGGGGACCAAGCTCCTATAATTCACCCCTCCACTTT. This gives the protein CASSYRDRGPSSYNSPLHF.

This clonotype was detected ten times or more. V gene TRBV5-5 combines with J gene TRBJ2-5, with 12 bases fitting TRBD2. This CDR3 comprises 16 residues. Unmatched junction bases numbered 9, after V lost 4 bases and J lost 5 bases. The V gene's germline CDR1 is SGHKS and CDR2 YYEKEE (reference sequence). Here the CDR3 DNA reads TGTGCCAGCAGCAGGGGGCTAGCGGGGGGGACGGAGACCCAGTACTTC. It encodes CASSRGLAGGTETQYF.

This clonotype has a count of ten or more. The J gene is TRBJ2-3, the V gene TRBV7-6; 12 bases match TRBD2. The germline V gene encodes CDR1 SGHVS and CDR2 FNYEAQ. The junction had 9 bases not matched to a gene; V was cut back by 5 bases and J by 0 bases. The CDR3 is 18 amino acids. The CDR3: CASSPGTSGPGSTDTQYF. CDR3 nucleotides: TGTGCCAGCAGCCCCGGGACTAGCGGGCCGGGTAGCACAGATACGCAGTATTTT.